Presented here are 25 T cell receptor beta chains from one specimen sequenced in a study of shared clonotypes between healthy human individuals. As defined, naive CD8 cells were CD45RO-negative and positively selected for CCR7, with terminally differentiated effector memory CD45RA+ cells excluded. Clones were sequenced by immunoSEQ multiplex PCR, and TCRdb holds only the in-frame ones, with some missing. This sample yields about 2.1 million clones, of which about 92% are seen a single time; about 1.8% belongs to the top ten. The material sequenced was naive CD8+ T cells from PBMCs. Receptor source: a man aged 18 to 29 in good health. Some clones in this sample may be carry-over from other donors' samples.

This clone was recorded only once. The V and J genes are TRBV5-6 and TRBJ2-1, with D maybe TRBD2 (6 bases). The CDR3 has 17 residues. Germline CDR1 SGHDT, CDR2 YYEEEE. Trimming removed 4 bases at V and 0 bases at J, with 17 bases between. CDR3 bases: TGTGCCAGCAGCCCGTTTGGGACTTCGCTCTCCTACAATGAGCAGTTCTTC. It encodes CASSPFGTSLSYNEQFF. Full variable domain (outside the CDR3, taken from reference TRBV5-6 and TRBJ2-1): DAGVTQSPTHLIKTRGQQVTLRCSPKSGHDTVSWYQQALGQGPQFIFQYYEEEERQRGNFPDRFSGHQFPNYSSELNVNALLLGDSALYLCASSPFGTSLSYNEQFFGPGTRLTVL.

This sequence joins TRBV13 and TRBJ2-3; D perhaps matches TRBD2 (7 bases). From germline, CDR1 is PRHDT and CDR2 FYEKMQ (reference sequence). Between the trimmed V and J ends, which lost 7 bases and 2 bases, there was a span of 19 bases. There are 16 residues in the CDR3. The CDR3 sequence: CASTDRRGPYTDTQYF. Written as DNA, the CDR3 is TGTGCCAGCACAGACAGGCGGGGGCCCTACACAGATACGCAGTATTTT. Complete variable domain (other parts from reference TRBV13 and TRBJ2-3): AAGVIQSPRHLIKEKRETATLKCYPIPRHDTVYWYQQGPGQDPQFLISFYEKMQSDKGSIPDRFSAQQFSDYHSELNMSSLELGDSALYFCASTDRRGPYTDTQYFGPGTRLTVL.

The rearrangement joins TRBV7-6 to TRBJ2-7, with D perhaps TRBD2 (7 bases). V lost 7 bases and J 6 bases, leaving 22 bases between the germline ends. The CDR3 has 15 amino acids. In germline, CDR1 is SGHVS, CDR2 FNYEAQ. CDR3 amino acids: CASTSLGGGPGEQYF. The DNA of the CDR3 is TGTGCCAGCACCTCCCTAGGGGGAGGGCCTGGCGAGCAGTACTTC.

The chain combines TRBV7-9 with TRBJ2-7; D is possibly TRBD1 (6 bases). The V gene lost 5 bases and the J gene lost 5 bases, with 22 bases spanning the gap. Germline V lookup: CDR1 SEHNR, CDR2 FQNEAQ (reference sequence). The CDR3 covers 16 residues. CDR3 nucleotides: TGTGCCAGCAGCGATTGGCGACAGGATCTACGGGACGAGCAGTACTTC. It encodes CASSDWRQDLRDEQYF.

The chain is built from TRBV7-9 and TRBJ2-7, with TRBD1 as a possible D gene (7 bases). The CDR3 length is 14 residues. V lost 4 bases, J lost 1 base, and 11 bases lay in between. Germline CDR1 and CDR2: SEHNR and FQNEAQ (reference sequence). The CDR3 nucleotides read TGTGCCAGCAGCTGGGCAGGGGGGTCCTACGAGCAGTACTTC. Residues: CASSWAGGSYEQYF.

This clone was recorded a few times. The chain employs TRBV28 and TRBJ2-1, with D maybe TRBD2 (6 bases). Germline values: CDR1 MDHEN, CDR2 SYDVKM. The V end was cut by 3 bases, the J end by 0 bases, with 9 bases between. CDR3 length equals 15 residues. The CDR3 reads CASSFRGSSYNEQFF. The CDR3 DNA sequence: TGTGCCAGCAGTTTCCGGGGGAGCTCCTACAATGAGCAGTTCTTC. The complete variable domain, with remaining parts taken from reference TRBV28 and TRBJ2-1, reads DVKVTQSSRYLVKRTGEKVFLECVQDMDHENMFWYRQDPGLGLRLIYFSYDVKMKEKGDIPEGYSVSREKKERFSLILESASTNQTSMYLCASSFRGSSYNEQFFGPGTRLTVL.

V is TRBV28 and J is TRBJ1-3; D is perhaps TRBD1 (5 bases). The CDR3 is made up of 16 amino acids. Germline CDR1 reads MDHEN; CDR2 reads SYDVKM. Trimming pared 5 bases from V and 1 base from J, leaving 15 bases between. The CDR3 nucleotides read TGTGCCAGCAGTCCCCCGGGGGGAAGGTCTGGAAACACCATATATTTT. Translated: CASSPPGGRSGNTIYF.

The J gene is TRBJ2-2, the V gene TRBV28; TRBD1 might be the D (5 bases). The CDR3 is 16 amino acids. Germline V gene lookup returns CDR1 MDHEN and CDR2 SYDVKM. V was pared by 1 base and J by 5 bases, with 14 bases between. CDR3 sequence: CASSLSAGLWTGELFF. CDR3 bases: TGTGCCAGCAGTTTATCGGCAGGGTTATGGACCGGGGAGCTGTTTTTT.

V usage is TRBV5-6 and J usage is TRBJ1-2; the D is unclear. CDR3 length: 14 amino acids. V lost 6 bases, J lost 0 bases, and 12 bases lay in between. The germline V gene has CDR1 SGHDT and CDR2 YYEEEE. The CDR3 DNA reads TGTGCCAGCACTCCAGGCTACTCTAACTATGGCTACACCTTC. Translated, it gives CASTPGYSNYGYTF.

Of note for this clone: Other DNA sequences in this specimen translate into the identical CDR3. The chain joins TRBV7-9 to TRBJ1-2, with D possibly matching TRBD1 (5 bases). This CDR3 comprises 14 residues. From germline, CDR1 is SEHNR and CDR2 FQNEAQ (reference sequence). V was shortened by 4 bases and J by 1 base, with 10 bases between the two germline ends. The CDR3 DNA reads TGTGCCAGCAGCTCCACAGGTGTTAACTATGGCTACACCTTC. Protein: CASSSTGVNYGYTF.

Points on this clone: Distinct nucleotide sequences in the sample also encode this CDR3. The chain carries TRBV11-2 and TRBJ2-7, with 7 bases identical to TRBD2. Germline assignment: CDR1 SGHAT and CDR2 FQNNGV. The ends lost 4 bases at V and 7 bases at J; junction bases unmatched: 1. There are 11 residues in the CDR3. The CDR3 coding sequence is TGTGCCAGCAGCTCCGGGGGGGAGCAGTACTTC. It specifies CASSSGGEQYF.

The chain employs TRBV5-6 and TRBJ2-5, with D possibly being TRBD1 (6 bases). Germline-derived CDR1 and CDR2 are SGHDT and YYEEEE. The V end was cut by 0 bases, the J end by 4 bases, with 10 bases between. CDR3 size: 14 residues. The CDR3 reads CASSLDRVSETQYF. CDR3 bases: TGTGCCAGCAGCTTGGACAGGGTCTCAGAGACCCAGTACTTC.

This sequence joins TRBV5-6 and TRBJ2-1; TRBD2 is a possible D gene (6 bases). Germline V gene lookup returns CDR1 SGHDT and CDR2 YYEEEE. The CDR3 has 13 residues. V dropped 7 bases and J dropped 9 bases, with 17 bases sitting between them. The chain's CDR3 is CASRELGSGEQFF. The CDR3 DNA sequence: TGTGCCAGCCGGGAGTTAGGTTCGGGTGAGCAGTTCTTC. The full variable domain, its missing parts supplied by reference TRBV5-6 and TRBJ2-1, is DAGVTQSPTHLIKTRGQQVTLRCSPKSGHDTVSWYQQALGQGPQFIFQYYEEEERQRGNFPDRFSGHQFPNYSSELNVNALLLGDSALYLCASRELGSGEQFFGPGTRLTVL.

This chain joins TRBV9 and TRBJ2-1; a weak D match, TRBD2 (6 bases). Germline assignment: CDR1 SGDLS and CDR2 YYNGEE. The V end lost 4 bases, the J end lost 7 bases, and 12 bases lay between the germline ends. CDR3 length: 13 residues. DNA of the CDR3: TGTGCCAGCAGCCCTCGGGGGTGGAATGAGCAGTTCTTC. This sequence encodes CASSPRGWNEQFF.

This sequence joins TRBV28 and TRBJ2-7; a possible D gene is TRBD2 (6 bases). The CDR3 has 14 residues. The V end lost 6 bases, the J end lost 4 bases, and 16 bases lay between the germline ends. Looked up from germline, CDR1 is MDHEN and CDR2 is SYDVKM. CDR3 nucleotide sequence: TGTGCCAGCAGGGCCTTAGCGGTCTATTACGAGCAGTACTTC. The encoded protein is CASRALAVYYEQYF.

The chain couples TRBV10-3 to TRBJ2-2; D perhaps matches TRBD2 (6 bases). The CDR3 has 17 amino acids. Germline assignment: CDR1 ENHRY and CDR2 SYGVKD. With 11 bases removed from V and 4 bases from J, the gap between germline ends came to 26 bases. CDR3 amino acids: CAVRGDSGYLITGELFF. Written as DNA, the CDR3 is TGTGCCGTCCGAGGGGACTCGGGTTACCTCATCACCGGGGAGCTGTTTTTT.

This chain links TRBV10-3 with TRBJ2-7; TRBD1 matches 8 bases. The germline V gene has CDR1 ENHRY and CDR2 SYGVKD. Unmatched junction bases numbered 7, after V lost 5 bases and J lost 7 bases. The CDR3 is 13 residues long. The CDR3 DNA reads TGTGCCATCAGTCCCCAGGGGGCGCTGGAGCAGTACTTC. It is translated as CAISPQGALEQYF.

The V gene is TRBV7-9, the J gene TRBJ1-2, with TRBD1 matching over 7 bases. The CDR3 has 13 amino acids. The germline V gene has CDR1 SEHNR and CDR2 FQNEAQ (reference sequence). After removal of 5 bases from V and 7 bases from J, the junction contained 7 bases not matched to a gene. The CDR3 nucleotides are TGTGCCAGCAGCAACAGGGGCCCTCCTGGCTACACCTTC. Its protein product is CASSNRGPPGYTF.

The chain employs TRBV25-1 and TRBJ2-5; D gene ambiguous. The V end was cut by 5 bases, the J end by 1 base, with 5 bases between. Germline CDR1 MGHDK, CDR2 SYGVNS. This CDR3 contains 12 residues. In nucleotides, the CDR3 is TGTGCCAGCAGTCCCGCCCAAGAGACCCAGTACTTC. Encoded protein: CASSPAQETQYF.

The chain couples TRBV27 to TRBJ2-7, with 8 bases aligning to TRBD1. CDR3 size: 16 residues. Unmatched junction bases numbered 10, after V lost 5 bases and J lost 1 base. Germline V gene data show CDR1 as MNHEY and CDR2 as SMNVEV (reference sequence). The CDR3 DNA reads TGTGCCAGCAGTCTCCAACAGGGGGAAGGTTCCTACGAGCAGTACTTC. The encoded protein is CASSLQQGEGSYEQYF.

The rearrangement links TRBV7-9 to TRBJ2-7; TRBD2 might be the D (6 bases). The CDR3 totals 14 residues. The V end lost 8 bases, the J end lost 4 bases, and 18 bases lay between the germline ends. Germline V gives CDR1 SEHNR, CDR2 FQNEAQ (reference sequence). The CDR3 loop reads CASAGGANWYEQYF. The CDR3 DNA reads TGTGCCAGCGCAGGAGGGGCGAATTGGTACGAGCAGTACTTC.

There are a few counts of this clone. The identical CDR3 is also encoded by other nucleotide sequences in the sample. The J gene is TRBJ2-1, the V gene TRBV27; possibly TRBD1 or TRBD2 for D (5 bases each). Trimming removed 3 bases at V and 9 bases at J, with 6 bases between. Germline loops: CDR1 MNHEY, CDR2 SMNVEV (reference sequence). The CDR3 runs to 11 residues. The CDR3 sequence is CASSLRGEQFF. CDR3 bases: TGTGCCAGCAGTTTGAGGGGTGAGCAGTTCTTC.

This chain's CDR3 is CASSSHSLGTEAFF. In DNA, the CDR3 is TGTGCCAGCAGTTCACACTCCTTAGGGACTGAAGCTTTCTTT. The chain employs TRBV27 and TRBJ1-1; no clear D gene. V shed 4 bases and J shed 5 bases, with 14 bases lying between them. This CDR3 comprises 14 residues. Germline CDR1 is MNHEY and CDR2 is SMNVEV (reference sequence).

This clone turned up a few times. The rearrangement links TRBV5-1 to TRBJ2-5; tentative D call: TRBD1 (6 bases). In germline, CDR1 is SGHRS, CDR2 YFSETQ. V was cut by 4 bases and J by 2 bases, with 6 bases left in between. CDR3 length: 12 residues. The CDR3 here is CASSGTQETQYF. The CDR3 nucleotides are TGCGCCAGCAGCGGGACACAAGAGACCCAGTACTTC.

The chain recombines TRBV19 with TRBJ1-2; 7 bases align to TRBD1. The CDR3 covers 12 residues. From germline, CDR1 is LNHDA and CDR2 SQIVND (reference sequence). Unmatched junction bases numbered 4, after V lost 6 bases and J lost 6 bases. The CDR3 DNA sequence: TGTGCCAGTAGGACAGGGACCGATGGCTACACCTTC. Protein sequence: CASRTGTDGYTF. The full variable domain, in which reference TRBV19 and TRBJ1-2 provide the parts outside the CDR3, is DGGITQSPKYLFRKEGQNVTLSCEQNLNHDAMYWYRQDPGQGLRLIYYSQIVNDFQKGDIAEGYSVSREKKESFPLTVTSAQKNPTAFYLCASRTGTDGYTFGSGTRLTVV.